A selection of T cell receptor beta chains follows, all from one sample in a study of metastatic and nonmetastatic thyroid tumors. MiXCR reprocessed the PCR reads for TCRdb. The sample holds approximately 15,000 clones; around 20% are singletons and the top ten take roughly 14%. Sequencing used blood. These receptors came from a female donor with papillary thyroid cancer or a benign thyroid nodule (not recorded which). Some clones in this sample may be carry-over from other donors' samples. The CDR3 runs from the conserved cysteine through the conserved F or W. The D gene is left open where the match is weak. Part of the rows lack a size; the others show once, few, many or a class for expanded clones.

j_call cdr3_length clone_size v_call d_call cdr3_aa cdr3_nt
TRBJ2-2 13 once TRBV15 NA CAPSETNTGELFF TGTGCGCCCAGTGAGACGAACACCGGGGAGCTGTTTTTT
TRBJ1-3 16 NA TRBV6-1 TRBD1 CASSRDRDSPGNTIYF TGTGCCAGCAGCCGGGACAGGGACTCACCTGGAAACACCATATATTTT
TRBJ2-7 17 many TRBV19 NA CASSLTQSSENSYEQYF TGTGCCAGTAGCCTTACGCAGTCTAGCGAGAACTCCTACGAGCAGTACTTC
TRBJ1-1 14 few TRBV5-5 NA CASSTQDMNTEAFF TGTGCCAGCAGCACGCAGGACATGAACACTGAAGCTTTCTTT
TRBJ2-3 11 medium-sized TRBV7-8 NA CASSLADTQYF TGTGCCAGCAGCTTAGCAGATACGCAGTATTTT
TRBJ2-5 14 many TRBV7-8 NA CATQRGGLGETQYF TGTGCCACCCAAAGGGGGGGGTTGGGAGAGACCCAGTACTTC
TRBJ2-6 16 medium-sized TRBV7-9 NA CASTPLWGSGANVLTF TGTGCCAGCACACCCCTTTGGGGCTCTGGGGCCAACGTCCTGACTTTC
TRBJ1-2 14 NA TRBV11-3 NA CASMGAIASYGYTF TGTGCCAGCATGGGGGCTATCGCATCCTATGGCTACACCTTC
TRBJ2-5 13 many TRBV12-3/TRBV12-4 NA CASSLTRDGTQYF TGTGCCAGCAGTTTAACCAGGGATGGGACCCAGTACTTC
TRBJ2-3 14 many TRBV5-1 NA CASSLGRGTDTQYF TGCGCCAGCAGCTTGGGCAGGGGAACAGATACGCAGTATTTT
TRBJ2-3 14 NA TRBV5-1 NA CASSLELVKDTQYF TGCGCCAGCAGCTTGGAGTTAGTGAAGGATACGCAGTATTTT
TRBJ2-1 12 many TRBV10-3 TRBD1 CAMKGAGNEQFF TGTGCCATGAAGGGGGCGGGCAATGAGCAGTTCTTC
TRBJ2-3 15 many TRBV13 NA CASSLQPGTTDTQYF TGTGCCAGCAGCTTGCAGCCAGGGACAACAGATACGCAGTATTTT
TRBJ2-3 17 many TRBV5-1 TRBD2 CASSLGASGRSPDTQYF TGCGCCAGCAGCTTGGGGGCTAGCGGGAGATCTCCAGATACGCAGTATTTT
TRBJ2-7 17 many TRBV28 TRBD2 CASSLPPNLAARYEQYF TGTGCCAGCAGCTTGCCTCCAAATCTAGCGGCAAGATACGAGCAGTACTTC